A selection of T cell receptor beta chains follows, all from one sample in a study of blood T cell repertoires in COVID-19. Produced via immunoSEQ multiplex PCR; TCRdb's table is partial and in-frame only. The sample holds 300,000 or so clones; around 87% are singletons and the top ten take roughly 8%. Sequenced input: peripheral blood. Every receptor here comes from a woman in her 50s who had recovered from COVID-19. The CDR3 runs from the conserved cysteine through the conserved F or W. The D gene is left open where the match is weak. Clone size appears in some rows only: once, few, many, or a class for an expanded clone.

>.|TRBV12-3/TRBV12-4|TRBJ2-1|.
CASSPSRQNEQFF
TGTGCCAGCAGTCCTAGTCGACAGAATGAGCAGTTCTTC
>once|TRBV4-3|TRBJ2-2|.
CASSRLTNTGELFF
TGCGCCAGCAGCCGACTTACGAACACCGGGGAGCTGTTTTTT
>.|TRBV30|TRBJ2-1|.
CAWSVGSYNEQFF
TGTGCCTGGAGTGTGGGCAGCTACAATGAGCAGTTCTTC
>.|TRBV28|TRBJ1-5|.
CASSLSELPQHF
TGTGCCAGCAGTTTGTCCGAACTGCCCCAGCATTTT
>.|TRBV4-1|TRBJ2-6|TRBD1
CASSPIGTGTPPGANVLTF
TGCGCCAGCAGCCCGATAGGGACAGGGACTCCGCCCGGGGCCAACGTCCTGACTTTC
>.|TRBV5-1|TRBJ2-7|TRBD2
CASSPLAGASEQYF
TGCGCCAGCAGCCCTTTAGCGGGGGCTTCGGAGCAGTACTTC
>.|TRBV12-3/TRBV12-4|TRBJ1-5|.
CASSPVGNQPQHF
TGTGCCAGCAGCCCAGTGGGCAATCAGCCCCAGCATTTT
>.|TRBV9|TRBJ2-7|.
CASSVALGSYEQYF
TGTGCCAGCAGCGTAGCTCTAGGGAGCTACGAGCAGTACTTC
>.|TRBV28|TRBJ2-5|TRBD1
CASSTPGQGAETQYF
TGTGCCAGCAGTACACCGGGACAGGGGGCGGAGACCCAGTACTTC
>once|TRBV11-2|TRBJ2-1|TRBD1
CASSLRPNRGYNEQFF
TGTGCCAGCAGCCTCAGACCCAACAGGGGTTACAATGAGCAGTTCTTC
>.|TRBV5-4|TRBJ1-4|.
CASSLDSVREKLFF
TGTGCCAGCAGCTTGGATTCCGTGCGTGAAAAACTGTTTTTT
>.|TRBV7-6|TRBJ2-2|TRBD2
CASSLMVPSGGTGELFF
TGTGCCAGCAGCTTAATGGTCCCTAGCGGGGGCACCGGGGAGCTGTTTTTT
>.|TRBV9|TRBJ1-1|TRBD1
CASSVSGTGNTEAFF
TGTGCCAGCAGCGTGTCCGGGACAGGGAACACTGAAGCTTTCTTT
>.|TRBV5-1|TRBJ1-1|.
CASSLTGQNTEAFF
TGCGCCAGCAGCTTGACAGGGCAGAACACTGAAGCTTTCTTT
>.|TRBV19|TRBJ2-5|.
CASSIEARVFETQYF
TGTGCCAGTAGTATTGAGGCGCGGGTTTTCGAGACCCAGTACTTC
>.|TRBV28|TRBJ2-5|.
CASSLSGTGETQYF
TGTGCCAGCAGTTTATCCGGGACTGGAGAGACCCAGTACTTC
>.|TRBV6-5|TRBJ2-5|TRBD1
CASSWTGEETQYF
TGTGCCAGCAGTTGGACAGGGGAAGAGACCCAGTACTTC
>once|TRBV7-2|TRBJ1-2|TRBD1
CASSWGQGGVYGYTF
TGTGCCAGCAGCTGGGGACAGGGGGGGGTCTATGGCTACACCTTC
>.|TRBV28|TRBJ1-1|.
CASSSRGGGVTEAFF
TGTGCCAGCAGTTCCAGGGGTGGGGGAGTTACTGAAGCTTTCTTT
>.|TRBV28|TRBJ1-5|TRBD1
CAITGTAYSNQPQHF
TGTGCCATCACCGGGACAGCTTATAGCAATCAGCCCCAGCATTTT